Listed here are 15 T cell receptor beta chains from one sample, sequenced in a study of cytomegalovirus exposure and HLA in healthy donors. The PCR contained 60 Vbeta and 13 Jbeta primers. The data were produced by immunoSEQ multiplex PCR, yet TCRdb's version contains in-frame clones alone and is incomplete. In the table there are 99,000 or so clones, around 82% of which are singletons. Sequenced material: PBMCs. The source of these receptors is a woman aged 40-49 years in good health and CMV-seronegative.

J is TRBJ2-1 and V is TRBV7-3; no firm D call. CDR3 length equals 13 residues. Per germline, CDR1 SGHTA and CDR2 FQGTGA. V lost 5 bases to trimming and J lost 9 bases, with 14 bases between them. CDR3 in amino acids: CASSLLGGGEQFF. CDR3 nucleotides: TGTGCCAGCAGCCTCCTCGGTGGCGGTGAGCAGTTCTTC.

This chain joins TRBV28 and TRBJ1-5; D may be TRBD1 (6 bases). CDR3 length: 12 residues. Between the trimmed V and J ends, which lost 8 bases and 9 bases, there was a span of 14 bases. Germline V gene data show CDR1 as MDHEN and CDR2 as SYDVKM. CDR3 in DNA: TGTGCCAGCGCCGTAGCACAGGGGCCCCAGCATTTT. It yields the protein CASAVAQGPQHF.

This sequence joins TRBV28 and TRBJ1-5; 10 bases map to TRBD1. The CDR3 covers 15 residues. The V gene's germline CDR1 is MDHEN and CDR2 SYDVKM. The J segment lost 5 bases and the V segment lost 2 bases, leaving 3 bases of the junction unmatched. The CDR3 region has the DNA TGTGCCAGCAGTTTAGGGACAGGGGCCCATCAGCCCCAGCATTTT. It is translated as CASSLGTGAHQPQHF.

This sequence joins TRBV28 and TRBJ2-1, with D perhaps TRBD1 (5 bases). V was cut by 7 bases and J by 4 bases, with 14 bases left in between. Germline CDR1 and CDR2: MDHEN and SYDVKM. The CDR3 runs 14 residues. The CDR3 nucleotides are TGTGCCAGCAACCTCCTCGACAGATACAATGAGCAGTTCTTC. Amino acids: CASNLLDRYNEQFF.

The genes are TRBV4-3 and TRBJ2-3; maybe TRBD2 (6 bases). CDR1 and CDR2 (germline): LGHNA, YSLEER. The CDR3 runs to 18 residues. The germline V and J ends were trimmed by 5 bases and 1 base, with 22 bases remaining between them. CDR3 coding DNA: TGCGCCAGCAGCGTCCGCCATGCTTCGTGGGAGGGCACAGATACGCAGTATTTT. Protein product: CASSVRHASWEGTDTQYF.

The chain recombines TRBV5-1 with TRBJ1-4; no reliable D call. The V gene lost 4 bases and the J gene lost 1 base, with 11 bases spanning the gap. This CDR3 region has 15 residues. Germline-derived CDR1 and CDR2 are SGHRS and YFSETQ. This CDR3 is CASSPGRGTNEKLFF. In nucleotides, the CDR3 is TGCGCCAGCAGCCCGGGAAGAGGAACTAATGAAAAACTGTTTTTT.

This clone was observed a handful of times. The genes are TRBV10-3 and TRBJ2-5; 12 nucleotides match TRBD2. V shed 2 bases and J 2 bases; nucleotides not matched to a gene: 6. Germline V gives CDR1 ENHRY, CDR2 SYGVKD. The CDR3 covers 17 residues. CDR3 amino acids: CAISEQPLAGGQETQYF. The CDR3 DNA reads TGTGCCATCAGTGAGCAACCACTAGCGGGAGGACAAGAGACCCAGTACTTC.

V and J are TRBV28 and TRBJ1-5; perhaps TRBD1 as D (5 bases). The V gene lost 11 bases and the J gene lost 4 bases, with 18 bases spanning the gap. This CDR3 is 14 amino acids long. CDR1 and CDR2 (germline): MDHEN, SYDVKM. In DNA form, the CDR3 reads TGTGCCGCCCTCCGGGGGGGACTGAATCAGCCCCAGCATTTT. Translated: CAALRGGLNQPQHF.

The chain couples TRBV7-2 to TRBJ1-1; possible D gene TRBD1, 6 bases. Trimming took off 5 bases at V and 2 bases at J, with 15 bases between the two ends. Germline V gene sequence: CDR1 SGHTA, CDR2 FQGNSA. The length of the CDR3 is 15 residues. CDR3 protein: CASSIPTGYNTEAFF. CDR3 nucleotide sequence: TGTGCCAGCAGCATCCCCACAGGGTACAACACTGAAGCTTTCTTT.

The chain couples TRBV4-1 to TRBJ2-5, with D perhaps TRBD1 (6 bases). Germline loops: CDR1 MGHRA, CDR2 YSYEKL. This CDR3 region has 16 residues. Trimming removed 0 bases at V and 7 bases at J, with 18 bases between. The CDR3 DNA follows: TGCGCCAGCAGCCAAGAAACAGGGACACTTCAGGGGACCCAGTACTTC. Translating gives CASSQETGTLQGTQYF.

The sample holds one count of this clone. The rearrangement links TRBV5-1 to TRBJ2-7; 7 bases agree with TRBD2. From germline, CDR1 is SGHRS and CDR2 YFSETQ. This CDR3 contains 16 residues. V lost 5 bases, J lost 2 bases, and 13 bases stayed unmatched. CDR3 in amino acids: CASSPQTSARTYEQYF. CDR3 nucleotides: TGCGCCAGCAGTCCCCAAACTAGCGCAAGAACCTACGAGCAGTACTTC.

This clone has only a few counts. This chain joins TRBV6-5 and TRBJ1-2; 9 bases match TRBD1. Trimming at V came to 0 bases and at J to 12 bases, leaving 5 bases not matched to a gene. In germline, CDR1 is MNHEY, CDR2 SVGAGI. The CDR3 spans 13 residues. This CDR3 is CASSYSGTGKDTF. CDR3 DNA: TGTGCCAGCAGTTACTCGGGGACAGGGAAGGACACCTTC.

The V gene is TRBV28, the J gene TRBJ2-7; D is possibly TRBD1 (6 bases). Trimming cost V 4 bases and J 0 bases, with 13 bases left between them. Germline assignment: CDR1 MDHEN and CDR2 SYDVKM. This CDR3 has 15 amino acids. DNA for the CDR3: TGTGCCAGCAGTTGGGGGCCAGGGAGCTCCTACGAGCAGTACTTC. Translated, it gives CASSWGPGSSYEQYF.

Of note for this clone: A junction end diverges from the germline sequence, so it may reflect a read error. The rearrangement links TRBV7-9 to TRBJ2-7; weak D call: TRBD2 (5 bases). The CDR3 extends over 15 amino acids. CDR1 is SEHNR and CDR2 is FQNEAQ in the germline V gene (reference sequence). The DNA of the CDR3 is TGTTCCAGCAGCTTCCTTGTGGGAGCGAGGAACGAGCAGTACTTC. Amino acid sequence: CSSSFLVGARNEQYF.

This clone came up once. This sequence joins TRBV7-2 and TRBJ2-7; 10 bases line up with TRBD2. The CDR3 is 18 amino acids. The ends lost 5 bases at V and 6 bases at J; junction bases unmatched: 19. Germline V gene sequence: CDR1 SGHTA, CDR2 FQGNSA. This CDR3 reads CASSDLGRAGGPTSEQYF. The CDR3 DNA reads as TGTGCCAGCAGCGACCTCGGTCGAGCGGGAGGGCCAACGAGCGAGCAGTACTTC.